Below are 3 T cell receptor beta chains sequenced from a single sample in a study of PD-1 blockade in classical Hodgkin lymphoma. TCRdb's table, derived via immunoSEQ multiplex PCR, lists solely in-frame clones and lacks some. Of fewer than 35,000 clones detected, 86% appear once; the ten largest clones hold about 0.45%. Time point: cycle 4 day 1 (C4D1), after more than 5 weeks of nivolumab. Every patient had relapsed following autologous stem cell transplantation, and cohorts differed in brentuximab vedotin exposure. By magnetic negative selection, CD4+ T cells were purified from thawed PBMCs. This material consisted of CD4+ T cells from blood, taken before the fourth cycle of nivolumab. The receptors come from a human donor with classical Hodgkin lymphoma.

The gene calls are TRBV18 and TRBJ2-3, with D unresolved. CDR1 and CDR2 from the germline V gene are KGHSH and LQKENI. The germline V and J ends were trimmed by 2 bases and 1 base, with 13 bases remaining between them. The CDR3 sequence is 16 residues long. CDR3 sequence reads: CASSPLDSAGTDTQYF. The CDR3 DNA is TGTGCCAGCTCACCATTAGACTCCGCGGGCACAGATACGCAGTATTTT.

This chain uses TRBV5-6 with TRBJ1-2; 9 nucleotides agree with TRBD1. Trimming cost V 4 bases and J 9 bases; bases outside gene matches: 13. This CDR3 has 15 residues. Germline V gives CDR1 SGHDT, CDR2 YYEEEE. CDR3 DNA sequence: TGTGCCAGCAGCCAGACGGACAGGGGCCTGGGGAGCTACACCTTC. It specifies CASSQTDRGLGSYTF.

The chain couples TRBV18 to TRBJ2-1, with 7 positions matching TRBD1. CDR3 size: 16 residues. Per germline, CDR1 KGHSH and CDR2 LQKENI. Losses at the gene ends were 2 bases for V and 8 bases for J; bases not matched to a gene: 12. The CDR3 region is CASSPYGGEGAYEQFF. The CDR3 coding sequence is TGTGCCAGCTCACCATACGGAGGTGAGGGGGCCTATGAGCAGTTCTTC. The entire variable domain, with the rest obtained from reference TRBV18 and TRBJ2-1, is as follows: NAGVMQNPRHLVRRRGQEARLRCSPMKGHSHVYWYRQLPEEGLKFMVYLQKENIIDESGMPKERFSAEFPKEGPSILRIQQVVRGDSAAYFCASSPYGGEGAYEQFFGPGTRLTVL.